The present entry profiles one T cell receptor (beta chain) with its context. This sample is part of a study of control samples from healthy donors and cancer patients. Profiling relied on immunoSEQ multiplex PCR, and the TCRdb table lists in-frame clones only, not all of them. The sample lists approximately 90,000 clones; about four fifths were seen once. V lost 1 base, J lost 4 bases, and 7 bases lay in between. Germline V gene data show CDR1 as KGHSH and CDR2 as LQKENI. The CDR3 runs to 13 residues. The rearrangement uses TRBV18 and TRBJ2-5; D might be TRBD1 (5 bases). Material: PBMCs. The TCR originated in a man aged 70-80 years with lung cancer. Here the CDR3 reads CASSPQGPETQYF. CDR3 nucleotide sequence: TGTGCCAGCTCACCACAGGGGCCAGAGACCCAGTACTTC.